The T cell receptor (beta chain) described here comes from a study of blood T cell repertoires in COVID-19. With V trimmed by 0 bases and J by 8 bases, 7 bases remained unmatched. The CDR3 is 16 residues long. Germline V lookup: CDR1 LGHDT, CDR2 YNNKEL (reference sequence). In the source study's methods: Reference gene primer amplification in the assay estimated nucleated cell counts. The table came from immunoSEQ multiplex PCR; TCRdb's copy has only in-frame clones and leaves some out. Clone size and V and J calls were adopted from that table, with D and trimming inferred from the DNA. Of more than 300,000 clones in the sample, 91% were seen once.

Sample: PBMCs or T cells enriched from blood (not recorded which). This chain connects TRBV3-1 (or the pseudogene TRBV3-2) to TRBJ2-1; 10 nucleotides agree with TRBD2. This TCR derives from a woman in her thirties or forties who had been exposed to COVID-19. The CDR3 nucleotides are TGTGCCAGCAGCCAAGAAGGAGTAGCGGGGGGTTATGAGCAGTTCTTC. It is translated as CASSQEGVAGGYEQFF.